A selection of T cell receptor beta chains follows, all from one sample in a study of T cell repertoires in cytomegalovirus infection. The antigens of these receptors remain unknown. TCRdb recomputed calls from the reads with MiXCR, one row per CDR3 protein. The table lists 600,000 to 700,000 distinct CDR3 sequences, 30% to 40% of them singletons. The specimen was cultured PBMCs, collected from culture after CMV antigen stimulation. The receptors were gathered from a human donor in good health (CMV status not recorded). Some clones in this sample may be carry-over from other donors' samples. Both conserved end residues are part of each CDR3. A D gene is named only where the DNA matches it firmly. Not every row has a clone size; where given, it reads once, few, many or a size class.

TRBJ1-1 - TRBV7-6 few TGTGCCAGCCCGAACACTGAAGCTTTCTTT CASPNTEAFF
TRBJ2-5 - TRBV7-6 - TGTGCCAGCAGCTCATTCCGGGACGACCAAGAGACCCAGTACTTC CASSSFRDDQETQYF
TRBJ2-3 - TRBV7-2 few TGTGCCAGCAGCCCCCAGGGTCCGGGCGGGCCGGCAGGGCTTACGCAGTATTTT CASSPQGPGGPAGLTQYF
TRBJ1-5 - TRBV6-1 - TGTGCCAGCAGTGAAAGGGCGGGGTTATACAATCAGCCCCAGCATTTT CASSERAGLYNQPQHF
TRBJ1-2 - TRBV28 few TGTGCCAGCAGTTTGGGATTGCGGGGCTACACCTTC CASSLGLRGYTF
TRBJ2-7 TRBD2 TRBV5-3 - TGTGCCAGCAGCCCATCACCCGGGACTAGCCCACAGCAGTACTTC CASSPSPGTSPQQYF
TRBJ2-7 - TRBV7-2 few TGTGCCAGCAGGCAGACCTACGAGCAGTACTTC CASRQTYEQYF
TRBJ1-2 - TRBV7-2 many TGTGCCAGCAGCTTAGGCGTTCAGGGCATCTATGGCTACACCTTC CASSLGVQGIYGYTF
TRBJ2-1 - TRBV20-1 few TGCAGTGCTCCCCTGAGTACGGTTGATGAGCAGTTCTTC CSAPLSTVDEQFF
TRBJ1-4 - TRBV6-6 - TGTGCCAGCAGTGGAAATGGGCTGTTTTTT CASSGNGLFF
TRBJ1-3 - TRBV20-1 - TGCAGTGCTAGAGTCGGGCCTCACTCTGGAAACACCATATATTTT CSARVGPHSGNTIYF
TRBJ2-7 - TRBV5-1 - TGCGCCAGCAGCATCTCCGGGACGAAGGACTACGAGCAGTACTTC CASSISGTKDYEQYF
TRBJ1-5 - TRBV20-1 - TGCAGTGCCAGACAGGTGAATCAGCCCCAGCATTTT CSARQVNQPQHF
TRBJ2-7 - TRBV7-2 - TGTGCCAGCAGCTTAGTATCCGGGGGCGAGCAGTACTTC CASSLVSGGEQYF
TRBJ2-1 TRBD2 TRBV12-3/TRBV12-4 - TGTGCCAGCTGGAGCGGGAGGGGATACAATGAGCAGTTCTTC CASWSGRGYNEQFF
TRBJ2-7 TRBD2 TRBV27 - TGTGCCAGCAGCTTCTTGGTCGGGGGGGCCGAGCAGTACTTC CASSFLVGGAEQYF
TRBJ1-1 TRBD1 TRBV12-3/TRBV12-4 few TGTGCCAGCAGTGGGAGGGGACAGGGGATATGGAACACTGAAGCTTTCTTT CASSGRGQGIWNTEAFF
TRBJ2-7 TRBD2 TRBV5-1 - TGCGCCAGCAGCTTGGCTCCCGGGACTAGCGGGAGTGAGCAGTACTTC CASSLAPGTSGSEQYF
TRBJ2-1 TRBD2 TRBV4-2 - TGTGCCAGCAGCCAAGTAGGACTAGCGGGGGGCAATGAGCAGTTCTTC CASSQVGLAGGNEQFF
TRBJ2-7 - TRBV7-2 - TGTGCCAGCAGCACCGTTAGGTCAGGGGCCTATTACGAGCAGTACTTC CASSTVRSGAYYEQYF
TRBJ2-3 TRBD2 TRBV4-3 few TGCGCCAGCAGAGCGCGGGAGGGTAGCACAGATACGCAGTATTTT CASRAREGSTDTQYF
TRBJ2-7 - TRBV28 - TGTGCCAGCCAGGATGGGGCCTACGAGCAGTACTTC CASQDGAYEQYF
TRBJ2-1 - TRBV10-3 few TGTGCCATCAGTGAGTCATTGGCGGCCTACAATGAGCAGTTCTTC CAISESLAAYNEQFF
TRBJ1-1 - TRBV5-6 few TGTGCCAGCAGCCCCCAGACAGGAAAGAACACTGAAGCTTTCTTT CASSPQTGKNTEAFF
TRBJ2-1 - TRBV4-1 - TGCGCCAGCAGCCAAGGGGGAATCTCTACCTCCTACAATGAGCAGTTCTTC CASSQGGISTSYNEQFF
TRBJ1-1 - TRBV7-6 few TGTGCCAGCAGCTCTGACGGACAGCTCATGAACACTGAAGCTTTCTTT CASSSDGQLMNTEAFF
TRBJ2-3 TRBD2 TRBV7-9 few TGTGCCAGCAGCTCCGGACTAGCGGGGGGGCTCGGCACAGATACGCAGTATTTT CASSSGLAGGLGTDTQYF
TRBJ1-1 TRBD1 TRBV7-2 few TGTGCCAGCAGCCCGACAGGGGTGAACACTGAAGCTTTCTTT CASSPTGVNTEAFF
TRBJ1-4 - TRBV6-1 - TGTGCCAGCAGTGACGGGTATTTCGGTAATGAAAAACTGTTTTTT CASSDGYFGNEKLFF
TRBJ1-2 - TRBV3-1 - TGTGCCAGCAGCCAAGGGGGCGGGTCTGGCTACACCTTC CASSQGGGSGYTF
TRBJ1-1 - TRBV28 - TGTGCCAGCAGTAGCGCGGGTACGAACACTGAAGCTTTCTTT CASSSAGTNTEAFF
TRBJ2-7 - TRBV6-2/TRBV6-3 - TGTGCCAGCAGTTCTGTCCTGAGGGACGAGCAGTACTTC CASSSVLRDEQYF
TRBJ2-5 - TRBV12-3/TRBV12-4 - TGTGCCAGCAGTTCTCCGGGCCAACTAAAAGAGACCCAGTACTTC CASSSPGQLKETQYF
TRBJ1-4 - TRBV2 - TGTGCCAGCAGTCTGAGGGGGTCTACTAATGAAAAACTGTTTTTT CASSLRGSTNEKLFF
TRBJ2-3 TRBD2 TRBV6-1 - TGTGCCAGCAGTGAAGTGTTGCGGGAGAGTACGCAGTATTTT CASSEVLRESTQYF
TRBJ2-2 - TRBV29-1 - TGCAGCGTTCGGGCATGGACAGAAACCCTCGGGGACACCGGGGAGCTGTTTTTT CSVRAWTETLGDTGELFF
TRBJ2-1 - TRBV6-2/TRBV6-3 few TGTGCCAGCAGTTACCGAAGGGGGTCAAATGAGCAGTTCTTC CASSYRRGSNEQFF
TRBJ1-3 - TRBV18 - TGTGCCAGCTCACCACCGGGGCGAGGGAACACCATATATTTT CASSPPGRGNTIYF
TRBJ1-2 TRBD1 TRBV12-3/TRBV12-4 - TGTGCCAGCACCCCGGACAGGGTGAATGGCTACACCTTC CASTPDRVNGYTF
TRBJ2-2 TRBD1 TRBV11-2 few TGTGCCAGCAGCCGGGACAGGATCACCGGGGAGCTGTTTTTT CASSRDRITGELFF
TRBJ2-3 TRBD2 TRBV6-1 few TGTGCCAGCAGTTTTAGCGGGGGGGCCGCAGATACGCAGTATTTT CASSFSGGAADTQYF
TRBJ2-3 - TRBV7-2 - TGTGCCAGCAGCCCCGTCGGACGGACAGATACGCAGTATTTT CASSPVGRTDTQYF
TRBJ2-3 - TRBV7-2 many TGTGCCAGCAGTCCGACGGGGGCCATCACAGATACGCAGTATTTT CASSPTGAITDTQYF
TRBJ1-1 TRBD1 TRBV7-9 - TGTGCCAGCAGCTTAAGGACAGGGCGCACTGAAGCTTTCTTT CASSLRTGRTEAFF
TRBJ1-3 - TRBV3-1 once TGTGCCAGCAGCCCTCGGGCCCCTGGAAACACCATATATTTT CASSPRAPGNTIYF
TRBJ2-7 - TRBV6-5 once TGTGCCAGCAGTGAGGGGGTTCACTACTCCTACGAGCAGTACTTC CASSEGVHYSYEQYF
TRBJ2-3 TRBD2 TRBV5-5 - TGTGCCAGCAGCTTGCGGGGACTAAACTCGGATACGCAGTATTTT CASSLRGLNSDTQYF
TRBJ1-2 - TRBV5-6 - TGTGCCAGCAGCTGGAGGTCTGTAACCTATGGCTACACCTTC CASSWRSVTYGYTF
TRBJ2-7 - TRBV7-2 - TGTGCCAGCGCCGCGGGGCAGGGATACTACGAGCAGTACTTC CASAAGQGYYEQYF
TRBJ2-3 - TRBV5-6 few TGTGCCAGCAGCTCCCGGGTCGTATTACCAGGTAGCACAGATACGCAGTATTTT CASSSRVVLPGSTDTQYF
TRBJ2-2 - TRBV6-6 - TGTGCCAGCACTCGGGGACAAAAGCACACCGGGGAGCTGTTTTTT CASTRGQKHTGELFF
TRBJ2-5 TRBD1 TRBV3-1 - TGTGCCAGCAGCCAGGGACAGGGGCAGACCCAGTACTTC CASSQGQGQTQYF
TRBJ2-1 - TRBV7-9 - TGTGCCAGCAGCCCGGTGGGGGCCCCCATCTACTTTTACAATGAGCAGTTCTTC CASSPVGAPIYFYNEQFF
TRBJ2-1 - TRBV20-1 - TGCAGTGCTAGGCGAGCGGATTCCTACAATGAGCAGTTCTTC CSARRADSYNEQFF